These 22 T cell receptor beta chains were all obtained from the same sample, sequenced in a study of cytomegalovirus exposure and HLA in healthy donors. In the PCR, 60 Vbeta and 13 Jbeta primers were used. Generated by immunoSEQ multiplex PCR, the TCRdb table keeps only in-frame clones and is missing some. This table has fewer than 150,000 clones, roughly two thirds appearing once. Sequencing was carried out using PBMCs. Source of these receptors: a human donor in good health.

The chain has TRBV11-2 and TRBJ1-1; possible D gene TRBD1, 6 bases. V was cut by 5 bases and J by 7 bases, with 14 bases left in between. The germline CDR1 and CDR2 sequences are SGHAT and FQNNGV. CDR3 length: 13 amino acids. CDR3 sequence (DNA): TGTGCCAGCAGCCCATGGACAGATTTTGAAGCTTTCTTT. As protein: CASSPWTDFEAFF. The whole variable domain, remainder taken from reference TRBV11-2 and TRBJ1-1, is EAGVAQSPRYKIIEKRQSVAFWCNPISGHATLYWYQQILGQGPKLLIQFQNNGVVDDSQLPKDRFSAERLKGVDSTLKIQPAKLEDSAVYLCASSPWTDFEAFFGQGTRLTVV.

The rearrangement links TRBV6-1 to TRBJ2-7, with D possibly being TRBD2 (5 bases). The CDR3 loop spans 14 amino acids. V dropped 0 bases and J dropped 3 bases, with 9 bases sitting between them. The V gene's germline CDR1 is MNHNS and CDR2 SASEGT. CDR3 protein: CASSEAADYYEQYF. The CDR3 DNA reads as TGTGCCAGCAGTGAAGCGGCAGACTACTACGAGCAGTACTTC.

The chain recombines TRBV27 with TRBJ1-6, with 7 bases aligning to TRBD1. The V gene end was trimmed by 0 bases and the J gene end by 3 bases; junction bases not matched to a gene: 5. This CDR3 region has 17 residues. Germline V gives CDR1 MNHEY, CDR2 SMNVEV (reference sequence). This CDR3 reads CASSLSIRGLYNSPLHF. The CDR3 bases are TGTGCCAGCAGTTTATCGATAAGGGGGCTCTATAATTCACCCCTCCACTTT.

The V gene is TRBV4-1, the J gene TRBJ2-3, with a tentative D call TRBD1 (6 bases). The CDR3 contains 14 residues. Germline-derived CDR1 and CDR2 are MGHRA and YSYEKL. V lost 2 bases to trimming and J lost 11 bases, with 17 bases between them. The CDR3 spells CASSQSTWTDWQYF. In nucleotides, the CDR3 is TGCGCCAGCAGCCAATCCACCTGGACAGACTGGCAGTATTTT.

V usage is TRBV2 and J usage is TRBJ1-2, with D possibly TRBD1 on 6 matching bases. From germline, CDR1 is SNHLY and CDR2 FYNNEI. Deletions cut 7 bases from V and 4 bases from J, with 16 bases between. The CDR3 has 14 residues. The DNA for the CDR3 is TGTGCCAGCAATCGGGGCCAAGGGGGCTATGGCTACACCTTC. Amino acids: CASNRGQGGYGYTF.

The CDR3 region is CASRGNTGELFF. CDR3 DNA: TGTGCCAGCCGGGGAAACACCGGGGAGCTGTTTTTT. The chain employs TRBV2 and TRBJ2-2, with D possibly matching TRBD2 (5 bases). The germline gives CDR1 SNHLY, CDR2 FYNNEI. This CDR3 comprises 12 residues. Trimming stripped 8 bases from V and 2 bases from J, with 6 bases between.

Comment on this clone: One end of the junction does not line up with germline, which may come from a read error. The V call is TRBV7-7, the J call TRBJ2-2, with D possibly being TRBD2 (6 bases). The length of the CDR3 is 15 residues. The germline V gene encodes CDR1 SSHAT and CDR2 FNYEAQ (reference sequence). The CDR3: CASSPASDYTGELFF. The CDR3 DNA sequence: TGTGCTAGCAGCCCAGCTAGCGACTACACCGGGGAGCTGTTTTTT.

The sample holds a few counts of this clone. The chain carries TRBV7-9 and TRBJ1-6; TRBD1 matches at 9 bases. Trimming at V came to 4 bases and at J to 9 bases, leaving 4 bases not matched to a gene. CDR1 and CDR2 (germline): SEHNR, FQNEAQ (reference sequence). The CDR3 sequence is 14 residues long. CDR3 protein: CASSSQGAISPLHF. In nucleotides, the CDR3 is TGTGCCAGCAGCTCACAGGGGGCGATTTCACCCCTCCACTTT. The full variable domain, its missing parts supplied by reference TRBV7-9 and TRBJ1-6, is DTGVSQNPRHKITKRGQNVTFRCDPISEHNRLYWYRQTLGQGPEFLTYFQNEAQLEKSRLLSDRFSAERPKGSFSTLEIQRTEQGDSAMYLCASSSQGAISPLHFGNGTRLTVT.

This chain connects TRBV4-1 to TRBJ1-1, with D perhaps matching TRBD1 (5 bases). Between the trimmed V and J ends, which lost 7 bases and 4 bases, there was a span of 16 bases. The germline gives CDR1 MGHRA, CDR2 YSYEKL. The CDR3 is 14 amino acids. CDR3 protein: CASKVGGDGTEAFF. CDR3 DNA: TGCGCCAGCAAGGTCGGGGGTGACGGCACTGAAGCTTTCTTT.

The chain links TRBV28 to TRBJ1-3; D gene ambiguous. This CDR3 is 15 amino acids long. Germline lookup yields CDR1 MDHEN and CDR2 SYDVKM. The V gene lost 5 bases and the J gene lost 2 bases, with 13 bases spanning the gap. CDR3 in amino acids: CASSTPTVAGNTIYF. The CDR3 coding sequence is TGTGCCAGCAGTACCCCAACCGTAGCTGGAAACACCATATATTTT.

The V and J genes are TRBV19 and TRBJ2-3, with D perhaps TRBD2 (6 bases). Germline CDR1 LNHDA, CDR2 SQIVND (reference sequence). Trimming took off 1 base at V and 4 bases at J, with 9 bases between the two ends. There are 14 residues in the CDR3. The CDR3 bases are TGTGCCAGTAGTATAGGGGAGGTCGCAGATACGCAGTATTTT. Translation gives CASSIGEVADTQYF.

The chain joins TRBV7-9 to TRBJ2-5; maybe TRBD1 (6 bases). The V gene lost 5 bases and the J gene lost 4 bases, with 8 bases spanning the gap. This CDR3 contains 12 residues. Germline lookup yields CDR1 SEHNR and CDR2 FQNEAQ (reference sequence). The CDR3 nucleotides read TGTGCCAGCAGCCTCAGGGGAGAGACCCAGTACTTC. Its protein product is CASSLRGETQYF.

This clone has only one observation. The V gene is TRBV6-6, the J gene TRBJ1-1; D possibly corresponds to TRBD1 (6 bases). The germline CDR1 and CDR2 sequences are MNHNY and SVGAGI (reference sequence). This CDR3 is built from 12 residues. V lost 8 bases, J lost 1 base, and 8 bases lay in between. The CDR3 protein is CASRGQNTEAFF. The DNA for the CDR3 is TGTGCCAGCCGGGGACAGAACACTGAAGCTTTCTTT.

V is TRBV9 and J is TRBJ2-3; D gene ambiguous. The V gene lost 3 bases and the J gene lost 4 bases, with 3 bases spanning the gap. Germline V gene data show CDR1 as SGDLS and CDR2 as YYNGEE. CDR3 length: 11 residues. The CDR3 sequence: CASSASDTQYF. The CDR3 DNA follows: TGTGCCAGCAGCGCATCAGATACGCAGTATTTT.

CDR3 in amino acids: CASSLLHTGGENYGYTF. CDR3 DNA: TGTGCCAGCAGCTTACTCCATACAGGGGGTGAGAACTATGGCTACACCTTC. This chain uses TRBV11-2 with TRBJ1-2; 8 positions match TRBD1. V gave up 2 bases and J gave up 2 bases; unmatched junction bases: 10. CDR1 and CDR2 (germline): SGHAT, FQNNGV. The CDR3 totals 17 residues.

DNA of the CDR3: TGTGCCTGGAGTGCGCTAGCGCCTTCCTACGAGCAGTACTTC. It is translated as CAWSALAPSYEQYF. The chain recombines TRBV30 with TRBJ2-7, with D possibly TRBD2 on 6 matching bases. V lost 1 base and J lost 1, with 11 bases in between. Germline V gene lookup returns CDR1 GTSNPN and CDR2 SVGIG (reference sequence). There are 14 residues in the CDR3.

The chain is built from TRBV6-1 and TRBJ1-6, with 10 bases that match TRBD1. Germline-derived CDR1 and CDR2 are MNHNS and SASEGT. CDR3 length: 15 amino acids. The junction had 8 bases not matched to a gene; V was cut back by 5 bases and J by 10 bases. CDR3 loop: CASSSTGTGDSPLHF. The CDR3, as DNA: TGTGCCAGCAGTTCCACCGGGACAGGGGACTCACCCCTCCACTTT.

This clone was observed a few times. The CDR3 spells CASSLVRDTQYF. The CDR3 DNA is TGTGCCAGCAGTTTGGTCAGAGATACGCAGTATTTT. The chain recombines TRBV28 with TRBJ2-3; D ambiguous. The germline V gene encodes CDR1 MDHEN and CDR2 SYDVKM. This CDR3 is 12 amino acids long. V lost 3 bases, J lost 5 bases, and 6 bases lay in between.

This chain uses TRBV28 with TRBJ1-2; possibly TRBD1 for D (6 bases). With 5 bases removed from V and 8 bases from J, the gap between germline ends came to 15 bases. Germline V gene sequence: CDR1 MDHEN, CDR2 SYDVKM. The CDR3 contains 13 residues. This CDR3 is CASSRIQGRGYTF. The CDR3 nucleotides are TGTGCCAGCAGTCGCATACAGGGCCGGGGCTACACCTTC.

V and J are TRBV10-2 and TRBJ2-7, with 7 bases aligning to TRBD1. Germline-derived CDR1 and CDR2 are WSHSY and SAAADI. The V and J ends lost 1 base and 6 bases, in that order; junction bases with no gene match: 3. CDR3 length: 13 amino acids. The CDR3 protein is CASSEWDRREQYF. CDR3 bases: TGCGCCAGCAGTGAGTGGGACAGACGCGAGCAGTACTTC.

This sequence joins TRBV5-4 and TRBJ2-3; D uncertain. Germline V gives CDR1 SGHNT, CDR2 YYREEE (reference sequence). V lost 3 bases, J lost 3 bases, and 5 bases lay in between. The CDR3 extends over 12 amino acids. CDR3 residues: CASSSGTDTQYF. Written as DNA, the CDR3 is TGTGCCAGCAGCTCCGGGACAGATACGCAGTATTTT.

The chain uses TRBV11-2 and TRBJ2-1, with D unclear. The V and J ends lost 4 bases and 1 base respectively, with 8 bases between them. Germline loops: CDR1 SGHAT, CDR2 FQNNGV. The CDR3 has 14 residues. Here the CDR3 DNA reads TGTGCCAGCAGCTCATTAGCTTCCTACAATGAGCAGTTCTTC. It codes for CASSSLASYNEQFF. Full variable domain (rest looked up from reference TRBV11-2 and TRBJ2-1): EAGVAQSPRYKIIEKRQSVAFWCNPISGHATLYWYQQILGQGPKLLIQFQNNGVVDDSQLPKDRFSAERLKGVDSTLKIQPAKLEDSAVYLCASSSLASYNEQFFGPGTRLTVL.